The present TCR beta chain was sequenced within a study of T cells in Graves' hyperthyroidism and ophthalmopathy. Background on the study: Any treatment followed the collection of peripheral blood at initial diagnosis.

Out of approximately 10 ml of fresh peripheral blood came the PBMCs. Study-wide points: Blood held most thyroid clonotypes expanded above 0.001 frequency.

Notes on this clonotype: The antigen is undetermined.

Researchers took RNA transcripts and amplified the TCR beta CDR3 regions from them. With the HTBI primer set, the TCR CDR3 went through a first round of RT-PCR. MiXCR, run by TCRdb on the multiplex PCR reads, gives a single entry per CDR3 protein. The sample lists 300,000 to 450,000 distinct CDR3 sequences, 20% to 30% occurring once. This TCR derives from a man over 45 with Graves' hyperthyroidism. What was sequenced was blood.

CDR3 protein: CASSQTDGTQETQYF. In DNA form, the CDR3 reads TGTGCCAGCAGCCAGACGGATGGGACCCAAGAGACCCAGTACTTC. The rearrangement uses TRBV3-1 and TRBJ2-5; D possibly uses TRBD1 or TRBD2 (5 bases each). Germline CDR1 and CDR2: LGHDT and YNNKEL (reference sequence). The CDR3 runs to 15 residues. Trimming removed 3 bases at V and 1 base at J, with 12 bases between.